Below, one TCR beta chain is given with its context. Its target is not known. The sample belongs to a study of cytomegalovirus exposure and HLA in healthy donors. It was with 60 Vbeta and 13 Jbeta primers that the PCR ran. Sequenced by immunoSEQ multiplex PCR; TCRdb stores in-frame clones only, minus some. The table records about 170,000 clones, roughly 80% of them present only once. General observations from the study: Looking again later, the authors saw that most CMV-associated TCR beta chains seemed HLA-restricted. Later analysis demonstrated an association between a missense DCLRE1C variant and TCR beta V- and J-gene trimming. Researchers reportedly found TCR beta sequences accurately predicted most subjects' HLA-A and HLA-B alleles.

Trimming pared 3 bases from V and 6 bases from J, leaving 8 bases between. CDR3 length: 13 residues. Germline CDR1 and CDR2: SGHAT and FQNNGV. The gene calls are TRBV11-2 and TRBJ2-2; D gene uncertain. The receptor was derived from a male donor in good health and CMV-seronegative. Sequencing was performed on PBMCs. The CDR3, as DNA: TGTGCCAGCAGCTTCTCCAGCGCCGGGGAGCTGTTTTTT. It specifies CASSFSSAGELFF.